The 5 T cell receptor beta chains in this list originate from one sample, sequenced in a study of blood T cell repertoires in COVID-19. Clones were sequenced by immunoSEQ multiplex PCR, and TCRdb holds only the in-frame ones, with some missing. The sample yields 330,000 or so clones, roughly 87% seen once. The material sequenced was peripheral blood. All receptors come from a man under 40 with COVID-19, enrolled during active disease.

The chain employs TRBV5-4 and TRBJ2-1, with 9 bases identical to TRBD1. The junction had 11 bases not matched to a gene; V was cut back by 7 bases and J by 9 bases. This CDR3 spans 14 amino acids. Germline V gene data show CDR1 as SGHNT and CDR2 as YYREEE (reference sequence). The CDR3 protein is CASFTRDRAVEQFF. In DNA, the CDR3 is TGTGCCAGCTTCACCCGGGACAGGGCGGTTGAGCAGTTCTTC.

This clone was counted only a few times. This chain uses TRBV7-3 with TRBJ1-2; 9 nucleotides agree with TRBD1. Germline V CDR1 and CDR2: SGHTA, FQGTGA. With V trimmed by 5 bases and J by 3 bases, 4 bases remained unmatched. This CDR3 comprises 14 residues. CDR3 amino acids: CASSRGQGYYGYTF. The CDR3 nucleotides read TGTGCCAGCAGCCGCGGACAGGGGTACTATGGCTACACCTTC.

V is TRBV7-3 and J is TRBJ2-7; 7 bases are a match to TRBD2. V lost 6 bases, J lost 6 bases, and 8 bases stayed unmatched. The germline V gene has CDR1 SGHTA and CDR2 FQGTGA. This CDR3 region has 13 residues. This CDR3 reads CASSPGGSREQYF. Here the CDR3 DNA reads TGTGCCAGCAGTCCTGGCGGGAGTCGCGAGCAGTACTTC.

This chain uses TRBV11-2 with TRBJ1-5; TRBD1 matches 9 bases. With V trimmed by 4 bases and J by 3 bases, 10 bases remained unmatched. This CDR3 has 17 amino acids. Looked up from germline, CDR1 is SGHAT and CDR2 is FQNNGV. CDR3 loop: CASSSGGGQGVNQPQHF. The CDR3 nucleotides are TGTGCCAGCAGCTCTGGAGGGGGACAGGGTGTCAATCAGCCCCAGCATTTT.

The chain recombines TRBV11-2 with TRBJ1-1, with TRBD1 matching 9 bases. V trimming: 5 bases; J trimming: 4 bases; junction bases outside the gene matches: 5. The CDR3 sequence is 14 residues long. Germline values: CDR1 SGHAT, CDR2 FQNNGV. The CDR3 DNA follows: TGTGCCAGCAGCGGACAGGGGTGGGGCACTGAAGCTTTCTTT. Its protein is CASSGQGWGTEAFF.